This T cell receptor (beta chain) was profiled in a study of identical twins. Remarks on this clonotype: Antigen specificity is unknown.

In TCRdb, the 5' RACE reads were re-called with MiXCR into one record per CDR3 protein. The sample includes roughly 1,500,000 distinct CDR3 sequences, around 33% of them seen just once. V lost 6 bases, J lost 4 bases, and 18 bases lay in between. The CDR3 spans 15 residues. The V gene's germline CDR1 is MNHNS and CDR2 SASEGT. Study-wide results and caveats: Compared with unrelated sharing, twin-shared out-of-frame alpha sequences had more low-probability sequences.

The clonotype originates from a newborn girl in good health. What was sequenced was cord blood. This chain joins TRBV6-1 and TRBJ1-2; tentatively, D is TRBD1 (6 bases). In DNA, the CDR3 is TGTGCCAGCAGGACCGGGACACTTCACACCTATGGCTACACCTTC. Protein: CASRTGTLHTYGYTF.